This passage covers 9 T cell receptor beta chains from one sample sequenced in a study of cytomegalovirus exposure and HLA in healthy donors. 60 Vbeta and 13 Jbeta primers were used in PCR. The method was immunoSEQ multiplex PCR; TCRdb's version includes in-frame clones alone and lacks a portion of them. The data hold 160,000 or so clones, with around nine tenths observed a single time. Sequences were obtained from PBMCs. The receptors shown here come from a woman under 40 in good health and CMV-seronegative.

The V call is TRBV10-3, the J call TRBJ2-5; 9 nucleotides match TRBD1. The J call may be in error: the DNA end matches TRBJ2-7 better. Germline V gene data show CDR1 as ENHRY and CDR2 as SYGVKD. This CDR3 has 14 amino acids. The CDR3 sequence: CAISTGGPSYEQYF. CDR3 sequence (DNA): TGTGCCATCAGCACAGGGGGCCCCTCCTACGAGCAGTACTTC.

CDR3 in amino acids: CASSVEASGSLNEQYF. In nucleotides, the CDR3 is TGTGCCAGCAGCGTAGAGGCTAGCGGGAGTCTAAACGAGCAGTACTTC. The chain joins TRBV9 to TRBJ2-7, with TRBD2 matching over 10 bases. The CDR3 covers 16 residues. The junction had 8 bases not matched to a gene; V was cut back by 0 bases and J by 5 bases. The germline CDR1 and CDR2 sequences are SGDLS and YYNGEE. The whole variable domain, filled in from reference TRBV9 and TRBJ2-7, reads DSGVTQTPKHLITATGQRVTLRCSPRSGDLSVYWYQQSLDQGLQFLIQYYNGEERAKGNILERFSAQQFPDLHSELNLSSLELGDSALYFCASSVEASGSLNEQYFGPGTRLTVT.

The CDR3 region has the DNA TGTGCCAGCAGCGTACTCCAGGGGGACACCGGGGAGCTGTTTTTT. The encoded protein is CASSVLQGDTGELFF. This chain links TRBV9 with TRBJ2-2; TRBD1 matches 7 bases. Unmatched junction bases numbered 3, after V lost 1 base and J lost 3 bases. Germline V lookup: CDR1 SGDLS, CDR2 YYNGEE. This CDR3 contains 15 residues.

The rearrangement joins TRBV28 to TRBJ2-7; 8 bases match TRBD1. The V and J ends lost 6 bases and 0 bases, in that order; junction bases with no gene match: 7. The germline V gene has CDR1 MDHEN and CDR2 SYDVKM. The CDR3 consists of 15 residues. The DNA of the CDR3 is TGTGCCAGCAGCTCCTGGGGGACAGGCTCCTACGAGCAGTACTTC. Residues: CASSSWGTGSYEQYF.

The CDR3 loop reads CASSELAGELFF. As DNA, the CDR3 is TGTGCCAGCTCAGAACTAGCCGGGGAGCTGTTTTTT. V gene TRBV18 combines with J gene TRBJ2-2; perhaps TRBD2 as D (5 bases). The CDR3 covers 12 residues. Germline V gene sequence: CDR1 KGHSH, CDR2 LQKENI. V was cut by 5 bases and J by 6 bases, with 7 bases left in between.

J is TRBJ2-1 and V is TRBV28; D is possibly TRBD2 (5 bases). The CDR3 length is 16 residues. Germline CDR1 is MDHEN and CDR2 is SYDVKM. The V end was cut by 5 bases, the J end by 6 bases, with 20 bases between. CDR3 in amino acids: CASSPHRLQWGNEQFF. The CDR3 DNA reads as TGTGCCAGCAGTCCCCACCGACTACAGTGGGGCAATGAGCAGTTCTTC.

V gene TRBV25-1 combines with J gene TRBJ1-2; 11 bases are shared with TRBD1. The CDR3 covers 13 residues. Germline V gene data show CDR1 as MGHDK and CDR2 as SYGVNS. V lost 8 bases to trimming and J lost 8 bases; unmatched junction nucleotides: 7. CDR3 DNA sequence: TGTGCCAGCGGAGGACAGGGGGCGGGGGGCTACACCTTC. Translation gives CASGGQGAGGYTF.

J is TRBJ2-5 and V is TRBV7-9; a weak D match, TRBD1 (6 bases). The V end was cut by 3 bases, the J end by 7 bases, with 18 bases between. The germline CDR1 and CDR2 sequences are SEHNR and FQNEAQ (reference sequence). This CDR3 comprises 15 residues. The CDR3 nucleotides read TGTGCCAGCAGCTTGGCCGGGACAAGGTTGGGGACCCAGTACTTC. Translating gives CASSLAGTRLGTQYF.

The chain uses TRBV28 and TRBJ2-3, with unresolved D. CDR1 is MDHEN, CDR2 SYDVKM, per germline. This CDR3 spans 14 amino acids. Trimming took 3 bases from V and 2 from J, leaving 9 bases between them. The CDR3 bases are TGTGCCAGCAGTTTCTCTACTAACACAGATACGCAGTATTTT. Its translation: CASSFSTNTDTQYF.